Listed here is a single TCR beta chain. Its matching antigen is unknown. This sample is part of a study of STAT5B mutations in CD4+ large granular lymphocyte leukemia. The wider study: Among healthy donors, a particular HLA allele went with more CDR3 'QG' motifs.

Healthy controls were blood donor buffy coats. Here immunoSEQ multiplex PCR was the method, and the copy in TCRdb shows in-frame clones only, minus some. There are about 32,000 clones in the sample; less than 75% occur only once, and 2% lies in the top ten. The germline V gene has CDR1 ENHRY and CDR2 SYGVKD. CDR3 length equals 15 residues. V was clipped by 4 bases and J by 5 bases, with 17 bases between them. Study observations and caveats: TRBV06-family usage was enriched in top patient clones (8/27) versus controls (2/35). Main leukemic clonotypes were patient-specific, but roughly 25% appeared at low frequency elsewhere.

The sequenced material came from CD4+ T cells from blood buffy coats. The source is a human donor in good health. V gene TRBV10-3 combines with J gene TRBJ2-5; D may be TRBD1 (6 bases). CDR3 coding DNA: TGTGCCATCAGTGTTCGGTGGCAGGGGTCGGAGACCCAGTACTTC. Its protein is CAISVRWQGSETQYF.